This T cell receptor beta chain was found in a study of radiation and T cells in renal cell carcinoma. The protocol was immunoSEQ multiplex PCR, while the TCRdb copy is restricted to in-frame clones and leaves out a portion. Altogether tens of thousands of clones are present, 70% to 85% being singletons, with the ten largest covering around 5.8%. Germline-derived CDR1 and CDR2 are SGHKS and YYEKEE (reference sequence). The CDR3 extends over 15 amino acids. V was cut by 5 bases and J by 0 bases, with 12 bases left in between. This clone was seen a single time. Described time point: baseline pretreatment blood. Specified treatment: 15 Gy SBRT to primary tumor, nephrectomy 4 weeks later.

The chain employs TRBV5-5 and TRBJ1-5; D gene uncertain. This sequence originates from a man in his 60s with renal cell carcinoma. Here the sequenced sample was blood, taken from a patient whose treatment included radiotherapy and nephrectomy. CDR3 DNA sequence: TGTGCCAGCAGAGTTCTTCAGGATAGCAATCAGCCCCAGCATTTT. Protein: CASRVLQDSNQPQHF. Full variable domain (rest looked up from reference TRBV5-5 and TRBJ1-5): DAGVTQSPTHLIKTRGQQVTLRCSPISGHKSVSWYQQVLGQGPQFIFQYYEKEERGRGNFPDRFSARQFPNYSSELNVNALLLGDSALYLCASRVLQDSNQPQHFGDGTRLSIL.